This TCR beta chain appears in the sequencing data of a study of shared clonotypes between healthy human individuals. Genomic DNA belonging to each subset was distributed in equal measure over several immunoSEQ plates. The method was immunoSEQ multiplex PCR; TCRdb's version includes in-frame clones alone and lacks a portion of them. Here the sample spans a few million clones, 93% being singletons. The germline CDR1 and CDR2 sequences are LNHDA and SQIVND (reference sequence). This CDR3 is built from 12 residues. Naive CD8 populations comprised CD45RO-negative cells positively selected for CCR7, excluding terminally differentiated effector memory CD45RA+ cells.

This chain connects TRBV19 to TRBJ1-2, with D hard to call. The sequenced sample consisted of naive CD8+ T cells from PBMCs. The receptor was isolated from a man aged 18 to 35 in good health. Some clones in this sample may be carry-over from other donors' samples. CDR3 residues: CATGLGDYGYTF. In nucleotides, the CDR3 is TGTGCTACGGGCCTCGGGGACTATGGCTACACCTTC.